The rows below give T cell receptor beta chains drawn from one sample of a study of T cell responses to AZD1222 COVID-19 vaccine. This table comes from immunoSEQ multiplex PCR, and its TCRdb copy is limited to in-frame clones, with some not included. The profile shows about 110,000 clones, 80% to 95% of them singletons. The sample here was peripheral blood, taken 28 days after the second AZD1222 dose. The origin of the receptors is an adult who received the AZD1222 COVID-19 vaccine. The CDR3 runs from the conserved cysteine through the conserved F or W. The D gene is left open where the match is weak. A clone size is listed for some rows: how often the clone was seen (once, few, many), or a class if it is expanded.

d_gene: -
j_gene: TRBJ1-1
v_gene: TRBV10-1
abundance: -
CDR3aa: CASSADTEAFF
CDR3nt: TGCGCCAGCAGCGCCGACACTGAAGCTTTCTTT

d_gene: -
j_gene: TRBJ1-2
v_gene: TRBV4-1
abundance: -
CDR3aa: CASSQVLLWGKGYGYTF
CDR3nt: TGCGCCAGCAGCCAAGTCCTATTGTGGGGTAAGGGGTATGGCTACACCTTC

d_gene: -
j_gene: TRBJ1-5
v_gene: TRBV4-1
abundance: few
CDR3aa: CASSQDQGSNQPQHF
CDR3nt: TGCGCCAGCAGCCAAGATCAGGGGAGCAATCAGCCCCAGCATTTT

d_gene: -
j_gene: TRBJ1-6
v_gene: TRBV6-4
abundance: once
CDR3aa: CASSAEAGTPLHF
CDR3nt: TGTGCCAGCAGTGCCGAGGCTGGGACACCCCTCCACTTT

d_gene: TRBD2
j_gene: TRBJ2-3
v_gene: TRBV7-3
abundance: -
CDR3aa: CASSLTVAGAVQYF
CDR3nt: TGTGCCAGCAGCTTAACGGTAGCGGGGGCGGTCCAGTATTTT

d_gene: TRBD2
j_gene: TRBJ2-2
v_gene: TRBV11-1
abundance: -
CDR3aa: CASSLGRGANTGELFF
CDR3nt: TGTGCCAGCAGCTTAGGGCGGGGGGCGAACACCGGGGAGCTGTTTTTT

d_gene: -
j_gene: TRBJ1-6
v_gene: TRBV5-1
abundance: -
CDR3aa: CASSLGEGSGSPLHF
CDR3nt: TGCGCCAGCAGCTTGGGTGAGGGGTCGGGTTCACCCCTCCACTTT

d_gene: -
j_gene: TRBJ2-7
v_gene: TRBV11-2
abundance: -
CDR3aa: CASGPGHEQYF
CDR3nt: TGTGCCAGCGGTCCAGGCCACGAGCAGTACTTC

d_gene: -
j_gene: TRBJ2-7
v_gene: TRBV19
abundance: -
CDR3aa: CASSMSPASYEQYF
CDR3nt: TGTGCCAGTAGTATGAGTCCGGCCTCCTACGAGCAGTACTTC

d_gene: TRBD1
j_gene: TRBJ2-7
v_gene: TRBV29-1
abundance: once
CDR3aa: CSVVPGTGSYEQYF
CDR3nt: TGCAGCGTCGTACCCGGGACAGGCTCCTACGAGCAGTACTTC

d_gene: -
j_gene: TRBJ2-3
v_gene: TRBV6-5
abundance: few
CDR3aa: CASSYSGLVTDTQYF
CDR3nt: TGTGCCAGCAGTTACTCGGGACTTGTCACAGATACGCAGTATTTT

d_gene: TRBD2
j_gene: TRBJ2-7
v_gene: TRBV5-4
abundance: -
CDR3aa: CASSLRGGYYEQYF
CDR3nt: TGTGCCAGCAGCTTGCGGGGGGGGTACTACGAGCAGTACTTC

d_gene: TRBD1
j_gene: TRBJ1-2
v_gene: TRBV7-2
abundance: -
CDR3aa: CASGPRQGGYTF
CDR3nt: TGTGCCAGCGGCCCAAGACAGGGGGGCTACACCTTC

d_gene: TRBD1
j_gene: TRBJ2-7
v_gene: TRBV7-2
abundance: -
CDR3aa: CASSSTTGAYEQYF
CDR3nt: TGTGCCAGCAGCTCGACCACAGGGGCCTACGAGCAGTACTTC

d_gene: -
j_gene: TRBJ1-5
v_gene: TRBV7-5
abundance: -
CDR3aa: CARSLKCQPQHF
CDR3nt: TGTGCCAGAAGCTTGAAGTGTCAGCCCCAGCATTTT

d_gene: -
j_gene: TRBJ2-3
v_gene: TRBV7-2
abundance: -
CDR3aa: CASSQWGPDTQYF
CDR3nt: TGTGCCAGCAGCCAGTGGGGACCCGATACGCAGTATTTT

d_gene: -
j_gene: TRBJ1-2
v_gene: TRBV30
abundance: once
CDR3aa: CAWSIQANYGYTF
CDR3nt: TGTGCCTGGAGTATCCAGGCAAACTATGGCTACACCTTC

d_gene: TRBD2
j_gene: TRBJ2-7
v_gene: TRBV2
abundance: -
CDR3aa: CASRVLAGVGEQYF
CDR3nt: TGTGCCAGCAGAGTACTAGCGGGGGTCGGCGAGCAGTACTTC

d_gene: TRBD2
j_gene: TRBJ2-5
v_gene: TRBV18
abundance: -
CDR3aa: CASSRTSGGTLGTQYF
CDR3nt: TGTGCCAGCTCACGGACTAGCGGGGGGACCCTAGGGACCCAGTACTTC

d_gene: -
j_gene: TRBJ2-1
v_gene: TRBV7-8
abundance: -
CDR3aa: CASGDFLYNEQFF
CDR3nt: TGTGCCAGCGGGGACTTTCTTTACAATGAGCAGTTCTTC

d_gene: -
j_gene: TRBJ1-4
v_gene: TRBV4-3
abundance: -
CDR3aa: CASSQNSGGREKLFF
CDR3nt: TGCGCCAGCAGCCAGAACTCGGGGGGTCGTGAAAAACTGTTTTTT

d_gene: -
j_gene: TRBJ2-3
v_gene: TRBV15
abundance: -
CDR3aa: CATSRSLASTDTQYF
CDR3nt: TGTGCCACCAGCCGTTCGCTAGCCTCCACAGATACGCAGTATTTT

d_gene: -
j_gene: TRBJ2-7
v_gene: TRBV6-5
abundance: -
CDR3aa: CASSHQGTGHEQYF
CDR3nt: TGTGCCAGCAGTCATCAGGGTACGGGTCACGAGCAGTACTTC

d_gene: -
j_gene: TRBJ2-5
v_gene: TRBV10-3
abundance: -
CDR3aa: CAISESAETQYF
CDR3nt: TGTGCCATCAGTGAAAGTGCGGAGACCCAGTACTTC

d_gene: TRBD1
j_gene: TRBJ1-1
v_gene: TRBV3-1/TRBV3-2
abundance: -
CDR3aa: CASSPGQGPAFF
CDR3nt: TGTGCCAGCAGCCCCGGACAGGGCCCGGCTTTCTTT

d_gene: -
j_gene: TRBJ1-1
v_gene: TRBV10-3
abundance: -
CDR3aa: CAISPGAMNTEAFF
CDR3nt: TGTGCCATCAGCCCGGGAGCTATGAACACTGAAGCTTTCTTT

d_gene: -
j_gene: TRBJ2-2
v_gene: TRBV4-3
abundance: few
CDR3aa: CASSRSTVTGELFF
CDR3nt: TGCGCCAGCAGCCGTTCGACAGTCACCGGGGAGCTGTTTTTT

d_gene: TRBD1
j_gene: TRBJ2-7
v_gene: TRBV28
abundance: -
CDR3aa: CASSFGDRGSYEQYF
CDR3nt: TGTGCCAGCAGTTTTGGGGACAGGGGTTCCTACGAGCAGTACTTC

d_gene: TRBD1
j_gene: TRBJ2-7
v_gene: TRBV6-2/TRBV6-3
abundance: -
CDR3aa: CASSSPGQSYEQYF
CDR3nt: TGTGCCAGCAGTTCACCGGGACAGTCCTACGAGCAGTACTTC

d_gene: -
j_gene: TRBJ1-1
v_gene: TRBV10-3
abundance: -
CDR3aa: CAISETTPGTEAFF
CDR3nt: TGTGCCATCAGTGAGACGACCCCTGGGACTGAAGCTTTCTTT

d_gene: -
j_gene: TRBJ1-2
v_gene: TRBV5-4
abundance: -
CDR3aa: CASSPDGNYGYTF
CDR3nt: TGTGCCAGCAGCCCAGACGGTAACTATGGCTACACCTTC

d_gene: -
j_gene: TRBJ1-2
v_gene: TRBV24-1
abundance: -
CDR3aa: CATGQEDGYTF
CDR3nt: TGTGCCACCGGGCAGGAGGATGGCTACACCTTC

d_gene: -
j_gene: TRBJ2-3
v_gene: TRBV21-1
abundance: -
CDR3aa: CASTAESTDTQYF
CDR3nt: TGTGCCAGCACAGCAGAGTCGACAGATACGCAGTATTTT

d_gene: TRBD1
j_gene: TRBJ1-5
v_gene: TRBV24-1
abundance: -
CDR3aa: CATSDPTGGNQPQHF
CDR3nt: TGTGCCACCAGTGATCCCACAGGGGGCAATCAGCCCCAGCATTTT

d_gene: TRBD1
j_gene: TRBJ1-1
v_gene: TRBV5-6
abundance: -
CDR3aa: CASSLDRVNTEAFF
CDR3nt: TGTGCCAGCAGCCTGGACAGGGTGAACACTGAAGCTTTCTTT

d_gene: -
j_gene: TRBJ2-5
v_gene: TRBV5-1
abundance: -
CDR3aa: CASSLSGETQYF
CDR3nt: TGCGCCAGCAGCTTGTCAGGGGAGACCCAGTACTTC